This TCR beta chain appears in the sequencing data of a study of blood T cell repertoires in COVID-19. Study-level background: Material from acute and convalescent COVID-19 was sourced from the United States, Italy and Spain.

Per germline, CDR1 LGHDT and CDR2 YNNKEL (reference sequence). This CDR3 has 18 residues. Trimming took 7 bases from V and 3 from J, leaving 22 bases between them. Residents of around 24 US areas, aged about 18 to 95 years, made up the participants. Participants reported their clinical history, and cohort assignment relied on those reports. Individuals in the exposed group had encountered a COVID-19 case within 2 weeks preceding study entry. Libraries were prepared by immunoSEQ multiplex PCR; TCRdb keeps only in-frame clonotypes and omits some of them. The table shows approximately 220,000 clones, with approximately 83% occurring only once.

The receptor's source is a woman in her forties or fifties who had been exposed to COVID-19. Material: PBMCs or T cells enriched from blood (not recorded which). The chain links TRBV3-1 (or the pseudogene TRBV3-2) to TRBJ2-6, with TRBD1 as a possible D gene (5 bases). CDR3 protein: CASTGVSPGLGGANVLTF. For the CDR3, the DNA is TGTGCCAGCACCGGAGTGTCCCCAGGGTTAGGTGGGGCCAACGTCCTGACTTTC.